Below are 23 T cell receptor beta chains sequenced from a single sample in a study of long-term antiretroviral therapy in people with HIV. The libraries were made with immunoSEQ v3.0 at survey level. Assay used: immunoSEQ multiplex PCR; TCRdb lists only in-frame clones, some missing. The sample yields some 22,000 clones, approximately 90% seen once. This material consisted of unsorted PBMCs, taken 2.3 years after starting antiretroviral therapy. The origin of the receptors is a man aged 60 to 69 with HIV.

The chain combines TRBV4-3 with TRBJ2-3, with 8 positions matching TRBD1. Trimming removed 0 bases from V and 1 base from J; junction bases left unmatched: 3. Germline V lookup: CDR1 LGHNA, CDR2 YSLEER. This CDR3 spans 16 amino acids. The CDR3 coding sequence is TGCGCCAGCAGCCAAGATTGGGGACAGGGCACAGATACGCAGTATTTT. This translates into CASSQDWGQGTDTQYF.

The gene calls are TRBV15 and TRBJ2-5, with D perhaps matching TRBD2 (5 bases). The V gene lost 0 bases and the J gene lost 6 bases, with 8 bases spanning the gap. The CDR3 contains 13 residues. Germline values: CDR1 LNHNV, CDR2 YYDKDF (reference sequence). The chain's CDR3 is CATSRDPGKTQYF. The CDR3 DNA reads TGTGCCACCAGCAGAGACCCGGGGAAGACCCAGTACTTC.

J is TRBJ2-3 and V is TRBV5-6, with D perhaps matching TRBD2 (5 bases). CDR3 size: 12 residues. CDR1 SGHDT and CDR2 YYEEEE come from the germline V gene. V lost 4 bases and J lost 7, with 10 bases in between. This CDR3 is CASSGGSHTQYF. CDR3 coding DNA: TGTGCCAGCAGCGGCGGGTCTCATACGCAGTATTTT.

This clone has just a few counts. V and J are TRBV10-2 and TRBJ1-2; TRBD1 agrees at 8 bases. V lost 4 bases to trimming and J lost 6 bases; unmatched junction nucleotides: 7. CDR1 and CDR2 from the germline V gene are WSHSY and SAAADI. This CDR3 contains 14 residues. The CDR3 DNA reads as TGCGCCAGCAGTGGTGAGGCAGGGGGCGATGGCTACACCTTC. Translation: CASSGEAGGDGYTF.

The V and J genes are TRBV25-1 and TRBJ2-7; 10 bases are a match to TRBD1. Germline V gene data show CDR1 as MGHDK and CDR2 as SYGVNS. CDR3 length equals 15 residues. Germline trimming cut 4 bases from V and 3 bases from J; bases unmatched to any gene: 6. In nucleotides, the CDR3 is TGTGCCAGCAGTGCGGCCGGGACAGGGGACTACGAGCAGTACTTC. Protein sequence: CASSAAGTGDYEQYF.

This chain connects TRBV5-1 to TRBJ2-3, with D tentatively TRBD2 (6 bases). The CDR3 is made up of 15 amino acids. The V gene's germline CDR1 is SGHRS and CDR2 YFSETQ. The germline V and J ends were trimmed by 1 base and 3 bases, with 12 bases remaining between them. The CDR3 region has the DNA TGCGCCAGCAGCTTGCAGGGAGGTGGGACAGATACGCAGTATTTT. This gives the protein CASSLQGGGTDTQYF.

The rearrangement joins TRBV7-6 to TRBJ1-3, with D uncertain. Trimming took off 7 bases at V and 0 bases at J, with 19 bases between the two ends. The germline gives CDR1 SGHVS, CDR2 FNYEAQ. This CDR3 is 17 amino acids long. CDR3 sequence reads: CASTLGERPISGNTIYF. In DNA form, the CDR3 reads TGTGCCAGCACCCTTGGTGAAAGACCCATCTCTGGAAACACCATATATTTT.

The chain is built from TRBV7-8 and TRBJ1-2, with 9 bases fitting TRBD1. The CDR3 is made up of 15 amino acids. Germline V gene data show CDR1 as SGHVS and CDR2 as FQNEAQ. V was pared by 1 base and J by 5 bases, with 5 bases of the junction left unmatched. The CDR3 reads CASSLGTGGPYGYTF. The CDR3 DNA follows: TGTGCCAGCAGCTTAGGAACAGGGGGCCCTTATGGCTACACCTTC.

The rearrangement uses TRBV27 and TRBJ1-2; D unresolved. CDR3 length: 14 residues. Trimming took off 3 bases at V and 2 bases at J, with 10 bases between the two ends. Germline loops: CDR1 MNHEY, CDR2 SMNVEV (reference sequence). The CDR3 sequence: CASSFGKWNYGYTF. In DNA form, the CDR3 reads TGTGCCAGCAGTTTCGGGAAGTGGAACTATGGCTACACCTTC.

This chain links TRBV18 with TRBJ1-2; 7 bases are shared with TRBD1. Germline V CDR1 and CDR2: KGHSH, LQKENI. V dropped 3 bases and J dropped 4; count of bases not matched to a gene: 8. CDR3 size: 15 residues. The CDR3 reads CASSPKGTVSYGYTF. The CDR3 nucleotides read TGTGCCAGCTCACCGAAAGGGACAGTGTCCTATGGCTACACCTTC.

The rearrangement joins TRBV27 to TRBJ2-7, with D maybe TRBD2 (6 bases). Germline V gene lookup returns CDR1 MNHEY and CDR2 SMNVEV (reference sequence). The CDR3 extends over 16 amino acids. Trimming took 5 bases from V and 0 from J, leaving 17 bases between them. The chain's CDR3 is CASSPLDSGSSYEQYF. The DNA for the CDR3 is TGTGCCAGCAGTCCCCTGGATAGCGGTAGCTCCTACGAGCAGTACTTC.

CDR3 DNA sequence: TGTGCCAGCAGTTACCCAGACAGGTATCAGCCCCAGCATTTT. Translation gives CASSYPDRYQPQHF. The rearrangement links TRBV6-6 to TRBJ1-5; tentative D call: TRBD1 (6 bases). CDR3 size: 14 residues. Germline values: CDR1 MNHNY, CDR2 SVGAGI (reference sequence). The ends were cut back, 2 bases at V and 5 bases at J, with 10 bases in the middle.

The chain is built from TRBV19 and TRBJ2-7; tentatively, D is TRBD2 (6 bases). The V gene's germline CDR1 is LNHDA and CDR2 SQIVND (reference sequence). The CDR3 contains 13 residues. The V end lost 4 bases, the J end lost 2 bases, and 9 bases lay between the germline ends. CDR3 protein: CASSTGGTYEQYF. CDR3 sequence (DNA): TGTGCCAGTAGTACGGGCGGGACCTACGAGCAGTACTTC.

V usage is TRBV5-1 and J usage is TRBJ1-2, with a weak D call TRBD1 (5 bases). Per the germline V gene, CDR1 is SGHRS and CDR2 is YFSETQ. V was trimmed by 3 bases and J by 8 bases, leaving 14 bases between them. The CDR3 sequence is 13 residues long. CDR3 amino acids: CASSSRDPLGYTF. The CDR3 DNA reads TGCGCCAGCAGCTCCCGGGACCCCCTGGGCTACACCTTC.

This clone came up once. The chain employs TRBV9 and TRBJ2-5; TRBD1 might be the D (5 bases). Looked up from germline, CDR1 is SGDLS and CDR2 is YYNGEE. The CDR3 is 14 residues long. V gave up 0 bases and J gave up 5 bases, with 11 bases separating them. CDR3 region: CASSVGSRAETQYF. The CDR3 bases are TGTGCCAGCAGCGTAGGTAGCAGGGCGGAGACCCAGTACTTC.

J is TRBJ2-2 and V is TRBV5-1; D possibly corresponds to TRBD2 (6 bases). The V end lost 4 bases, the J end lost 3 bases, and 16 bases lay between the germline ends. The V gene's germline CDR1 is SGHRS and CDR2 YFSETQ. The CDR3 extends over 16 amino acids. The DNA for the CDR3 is TGCGCCAGCAGCCCCTTGGAGGGGCAGTACACCGGGGAGCTGTTTTTT. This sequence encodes CASSPLEGQYTGELFF. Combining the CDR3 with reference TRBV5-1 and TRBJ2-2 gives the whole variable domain KAGVTQTPRYLIKTRGQQVTLSCSPISGHRSVSWYQQTPGQGLQFLFEYFSETQRNKGNFPGRFSGRQFSNSRSEMNVSTLELGDSALYLCASSPLEGQYTGELFFGEGSRLTVL.

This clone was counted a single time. CDR3 DNA sequence: TGTGCCATCAGTGAGTCCAGTGGGTCGTACTATGGCTACACCTTC. Encoded protein: CAISESSGSYYGYTF. The genes are TRBV10-3 and TRBJ1-2; no firm D call. Looked up from germline, CDR1 is ENHRY and CDR2 is SYGVKD. The CDR3 length is 15 residues. The V gene lost 0 bases and the J gene lost 3 bases, with 11 bases spanning the gap.

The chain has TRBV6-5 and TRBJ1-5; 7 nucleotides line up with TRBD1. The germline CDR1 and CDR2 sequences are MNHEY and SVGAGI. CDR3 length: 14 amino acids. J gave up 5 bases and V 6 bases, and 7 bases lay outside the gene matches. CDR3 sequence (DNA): TGTGCCAGCAGCCCAGGGGGAAGGTATCAGCCCCAGCATTTT. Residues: CASSPGGRYQPQHF.

CDR3 nucleotides: TGTGCCAGCAGCTTGGTAGCAGAAATTTACGAGCAGTACTTC. This sequence encodes CASSLVAEIYEQYF. The chain uses TRBV5-5 and TRBJ2-7, with unresolved D. Looked up from germline, CDR1 is SGHKS and CDR2 is YYEKEE (reference sequence). The CDR3 totals 14 residues. V was clipped by 0 bases and J by 4 bases, with 11 bases between them.

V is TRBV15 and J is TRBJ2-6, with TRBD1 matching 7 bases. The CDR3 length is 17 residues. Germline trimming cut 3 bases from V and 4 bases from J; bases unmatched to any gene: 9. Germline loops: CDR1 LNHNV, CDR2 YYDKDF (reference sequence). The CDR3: CATSSFTGASGANVLTF. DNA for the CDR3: TGTGCCACCAGCAGCTTCACAGGGGCTTCAGGGGCCAACGTCCTGACTTTC.

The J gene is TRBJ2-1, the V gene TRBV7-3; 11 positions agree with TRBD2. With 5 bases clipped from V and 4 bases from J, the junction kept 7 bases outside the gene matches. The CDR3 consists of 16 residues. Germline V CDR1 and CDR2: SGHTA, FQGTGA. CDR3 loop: CASSQRGTSGYNEQFF. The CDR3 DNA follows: TGTGCCAGCAGCCAAAGGGGGACTAGCGGATACAATGAGCAGTTCTTC.

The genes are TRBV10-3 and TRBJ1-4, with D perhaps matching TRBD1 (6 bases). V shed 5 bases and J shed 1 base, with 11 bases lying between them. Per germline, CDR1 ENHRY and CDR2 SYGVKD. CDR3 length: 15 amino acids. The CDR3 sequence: CAISKGQRTNEKLFF. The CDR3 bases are TGTGCCATCAGTAAAGGACAGCGAACTAATGAAAAACTGTTTTTT.

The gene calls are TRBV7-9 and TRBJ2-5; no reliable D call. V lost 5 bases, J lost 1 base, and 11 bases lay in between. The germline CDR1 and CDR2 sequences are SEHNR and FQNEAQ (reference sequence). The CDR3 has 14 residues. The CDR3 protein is CASSPGIVQETQYF. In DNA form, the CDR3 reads TGTGCCAGCAGCCCCGGTATAGTCCAAGAGACCCAGTACTTC.